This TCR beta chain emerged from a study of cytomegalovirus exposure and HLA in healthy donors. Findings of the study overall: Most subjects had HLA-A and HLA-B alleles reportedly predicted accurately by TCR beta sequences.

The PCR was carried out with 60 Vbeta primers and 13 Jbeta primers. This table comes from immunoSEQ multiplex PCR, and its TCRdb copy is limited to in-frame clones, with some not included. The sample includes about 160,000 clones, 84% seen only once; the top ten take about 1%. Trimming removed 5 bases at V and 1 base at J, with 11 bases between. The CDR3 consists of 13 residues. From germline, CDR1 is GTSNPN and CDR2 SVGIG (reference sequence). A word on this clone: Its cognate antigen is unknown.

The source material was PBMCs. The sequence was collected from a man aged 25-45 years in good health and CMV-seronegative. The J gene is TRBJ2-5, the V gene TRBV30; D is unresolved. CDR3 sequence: CAWGKLLQETQYF. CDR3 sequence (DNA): TGTGCCTGGGGTAAACTTCTCCAAGAGACCCAGTACTTC.